This entry lists 21 T cell receptor beta chains sequenced from one sample in a study of PD-L1 blockade in urothelial cancer. The assay was immunoSEQ multiplex PCR, and TCRdb's table has in-frame clones only and misses some. In the table there are about 80,000 clones, around 90% of which are singletons. The sample was PBMCs, taken around atezolizumab (anti-PD-L1) treatment. Receptors were obtained from an older woman with urothelial cancer.

The rearrangement links TRBV5-1 to TRBJ1-1; 10 bases agree with TRBD1. V gave up 0 bases and J gave up 4 bases; unmatched junction bases: 15. There are 19 residues in the CDR3. Per germline, CDR1 SGHRS and CDR2 YFSETQ. CDR3: CASSLGYGTGAARATEAFF. CDR3 in DNA: TGCGCCAGCAGCTTGGGCTACGGGACAGGGGCCGCGAGAGCCACTGAAGCTTTCTTT.

V gene TRBV2 combines with J gene TRBJ1-2; the match to TRBD1 covers 9 bases. J was trimmed by 4 bases and V by 3 bases; bases with no gene match: 3. The CDR3 loop spans 14 amino acids. Germline CDR1 is SNHLY and CDR2 is FYNNEI. The CDR3 sequence: CASSEEQGAYGYTF. The CDR3 nucleotides are TGTGCCAGCAGTGAGGAACAGGGGGCCTATGGCTACACCTTC.

The J gene is TRBJ2-1, the V gene TRBV19, with D perhaps TRBD1 (6 bases). This CDR3 region has 16 residues. Looked up from germline, CDR1 is LNHDA and CDR2 is SQIVND (reference sequence). V lost 6 bases, J lost 2 bases, and 17 bases lay in between. In DNA form, the CDR3 reads TGTGCCAGTAGCCAGCAAGGGGGAACCCCCTACAATGAGCAGTTCTTC. Protein: CASSQQGGTPYNEQFF.

The rearrangement links TRBV7-2 to TRBJ2-7, with D perhaps matching TRBD1 (6 bases). Trimming stripped 0 bases from V and 2 bases from J, with 17 bases between. This CDR3 comprises 17 residues. Per germline, CDR1 SGHTA and CDR2 FQGNSA. CDR3 sequence reads: CASSLAKATGLTYEQYF. CDR3 DNA: TGTGCCAGCAGCTTAGCGAAGGCGACAGGATTAACCTACGAGCAGTACTTC.

This clone was recorded only once. The chain employs TRBV6-1 and TRBJ1-5; D uncertain. Germline CDR1 is MNHNS and CDR2 is SASEGT. V lost 2 bases and J 4 bases, leaving 3 bases between the germline ends. The CDR3 consists of 12 residues. The CDR3, as DNA: TGTGCCAGCAGTGAATCAAATCAGCCCCAGCATTTT. Encoded protein: CASSESNQPQHF.

The chain is built from TRBV2 and TRBJ2-7; 7 bases are shared with TRBD1. The CDR3 covers 15 residues. Per germline, CDR1 SNHLY and CDR2 FYNNEI. V was clipped by 4 bases and J by 1 base; unmatched bases: 7. CDR3 protein: CASSGRQGRSYEQYF. As DNA, the CDR3 is TGTGCCAGCAGTGGTCGACAGGGCCGATCCTACGAGCAGTACTTC.

This rearrangement joins TRBV5-1 to TRBJ2-3; D is possibly TRBD2 (7 bases). This CDR3 contains 13 residues. CDR1 SGHRS and CDR2 YFSETQ come from the germline V gene. Trimming stripped 2 bases from V and 6 bases from J, with 10 bases between. For the CDR3, the DNA is TGCGCCAGCAGCTTACGGGGGGCCGATACGCAGTATTTT. Protein sequence: CASSLRGADTQYF.

The sample holds a few counts of this clone. The chain carries TRBV7-2 and TRBJ1-5; a possible D gene is TRBD1 (5 bases). Germline V gives CDR1 SGHTA, CDR2 FQGNSA. The CDR3 totals 15 residues. Between the trimmed V and J ends, which lost 3 bases and 6 bases, there was a span of 15 bases. CDR3 sequence reads: CASSLAGGGGQPQHF. The CDR3 DNA sequence: TGTGCCAGCAGCTTGGCCGGGGGGGGTGGTCAGCCCCAGCATTTT. Based on the CDR3 plus reference TRBV7-2 and TRBJ1-5, the full variable domain is GAGVSQSPSNKVTEKGKDVELRCDPISGHTALYWYRQSLGQGLEFLIYFQGNSAPDKSGLPSDRFSAERTGGSVSTLTIQRTQQEDSAVYLCASSLAGGGGQPQHFGDGTRLSIL.

This chain joins TRBV29-1 and TRBJ1-1; D is unresolved. CDR3 size: 12 residues. V was trimmed by 6 bases and J by 1 base, leaving 9 bases between them. Germline assignment: CDR1 SQVTM and CDR2 ANQGSEA. In nucleotides, the CDR3 is TGCAGCGTCCGTCGAGGGAACACTGAAGCTTTCTTT. Translation: CSVRRGNTEAFF.

The chain is built from TRBV27 and TRBJ2-3, with 9 positions matching TRBD1. The V and J ends lost 4 bases and 6 bases, in that order; junction bases with no gene match: 11. Germline V CDR1 and CDR2: MNHEY, SMNVEV (reference sequence). This CDR3 region has 16 residues. The CDR3 nucleotides are TGTGCCAGCAGTTCTCGAAGGGACAGGGTTCGGGATACGCAGTATTTT. This gives the protein CASSSRRDRVRDTQYF.

CDR3 nucleotide sequence: TGCGCCAGCAGCGAAACCGGGGGGGGTTCCTACAATGAGCAGTTCTTC. It is translated as CASSETGGGSYNEQFF. The chain combines TRBV5-1 with TRBJ2-1; TRBD2 matches 8 bases. V lost 4 bases to trimming and J lost 1 base; unmatched junction nucleotides: 7. The CDR3 extends over 16 amino acids. Per germline, CDR1 SGHRS and CDR2 YFSETQ.

This clone appeared once. This chain joins TRBV5-1 and TRBJ1-4, with D possibly being TRBD1 (6 bases). The germline V and J ends were trimmed by 3 bases and 11 bases, with 17 bases remaining between them. CDR1 and CDR2 (germline): SGHRS, YFSETQ. The CDR3 sequence is 14 residues long. The CDR3, as DNA: TGCGCCAGCAGCTCAGGGGACGGCCTCGAGAAACTGTTTTTT. Translated, it gives CASSSGDGLEKLFF.

The V gene is TRBV5-6, the J gene TRBJ2-2, with 7 positions matching TRBD1. V dropped 0 bases and J dropped 0; count of bases not matched to a gene: 2. Germline assignment: CDR1 SGHDT and CDR2 YYEEEE. CDR3 length: 16 amino acids. For the CDR3, the DNA is TGTGCCAGCAGCTTGGTCGGGACAGCGAACACCGGGGAGCTGTTTTTT. This encodes CASSLVGTANTGELFF.

This clone has just a few counts. The CDR3 region is CASSLDWRELPYGYTF. The DNA of the CDR3 is TGTGCCAGCAGCTTGGATTGGAGAGAGCTCCCCTATGGCTACACCTTC. V is TRBV5-8 and J is TRBJ1-2; D remains unclear. Looked up from germline, CDR1 is SGHTS and CDR2 is YDEGEE. CDR3 length equals 16 residues. V shed 0 bases and J shed 4 bases, with 16 bases lying between them.

This sequence joins TRBV5-1 and TRBJ1-1, with D possibly TRBD1 on 6 matching bases. Germline CDR1 and CDR2: SGHRS and YFSETQ. V lost 2 bases and J lost 4, with 12 bases in between. This CDR3 region has 14 residues. In DNA, the CDR3 is TGCGCCAGCAGCTTCGGGGGGCAAAGCACTGAAGCTTTCTTT. Its translation: CASSFGGQSTEAFF.

The chain combines TRBV13 with TRBJ2-7, with 7 bases fitting TRBD1. The CDR3 has 16 residues. The germline CDR1 and CDR2 sequences are PRHDT and FYEKMQ (reference sequence). The V segment lost 1 base and the J segment 2 bases; nucleotides outside the gene matches: 8. CDR3: CASSLALTGYPYEQYF. In DNA, the CDR3 is TGTGCCAGCAGCTTAGCCCTGACAGGGTATCCCTACGAGCAGTACTTC.

This chain connects TRBV6-5 to TRBJ2-7; TRBD1 might be the D (6 bases). Germline CDR1 reads MNHEY; CDR2 reads SVGAGI. V gave up 6 bases and J gave up 2 bases, with 17 bases separating them. The CDR3 loop spans 15 amino acids. The CDR3 region has the DNA TGTGCCAGCAGCAACCCGGACAGAGCTACCTACGAGCAGTACTTC. Its protein product is CASSNPDRATYEQYF.

This sequence joins TRBV7-8 and TRBJ2-7, with TRBD2 identical over 14 bases. Unmatched junction bases numbered 8, after V lost 5 bases and J lost 5 bases. Germline CDR1 is SGHVS and CDR2 is FQNEAQ. The CDR3 runs to 16 residues. The CDR3 DNA reads TGTGCCAGCAGCGCCCGCCGACTAGCGGGAGGGCACGAGCAGTACTTC. This encodes CASSARRLAGGHEQYF.

This rearrangement joins TRBV18 to TRBJ2-1; TRBD2 aligns across 8 bases. This CDR3 region has 14 residues. In germline, CDR1 is KGHSH, CDR2 LQKENI. V lost 3 bases and J lost 9; bases outside the gene matches: 7. CDR3 in amino acids: CASSPREREIEQFF. Here the CDR3 DNA reads TGTGCCAGCTCACCCCGTGAGCGGGAGATTGAGCAGTTCTTC.

This chain links TRBV7-8 with TRBJ2-3, with 13 nucleotides matching TRBD2. The germline CDR1 and CDR2 sequences are SGHVS and FQNEAQ. Trimming took 4 bases from V and 5 from J; bases not matched to a gene: 6. The CDR3 extends over 16 amino acids. This chain's CDR3 is CASSSGTSGVGDTQYF. For the CDR3, the DNA is TGTGCCAGCAGCTCGGGGACTAGCGGGGTAGGAGATACGCAGTATTTT.

The sample holds a few counts of this clone. V gene TRBV5-1 combines with J gene TRBJ2-5, with D possibly being TRBD1 (6 bases). From germline, CDR1 is SGHRS and CDR2 YFSETQ. This CDR3 is 14 amino acids long. The V and J ends lost 5 bases and 2 bases respectively, with 13 bases between them. CDR3 sequence (DNA): TGCGCCAGCAGTTCAGGACAGCTACAAGAGACCCAGTACTTC. Its protein is CASSSGQLQETQYF. Full variable domain (missing parts from reference TRBV5-1 and TRBJ2-5): KAGVTQTPRYLIKTRGQQVTLSCSPISGHRSVSWYQQTPGQGLQFLFEYFSETQRNKGNFPGRFSGRQFSNSRSEMNVSTLELGDSALYLCASSSGQLQETQYFGPGTRLLVL.